This TCR beta chain was recorded in a study of metastatic and nonmetastatic thyroid tumors. Background on the study: Repertoire comparisons spanned blood and tumor or nodule tissue from malignant and benign thyroid patients. General study results and limits: Patients with malignant thyroid tumors reportedly had significantly higher TCR beta diversity than those with benign nodules, in blood and tumor.

With regard to this clone: Its antigen is unknown. One end of the junction does not line up with germline, which may come from a read error.

Among the patients, none had received any treatment before thyroid surgery. In the original workflow: Differences in CDR3 between clinicopathological groups were drawn on to build a classifier intended to discriminate distant-metastatic papillary thyroid cancer patients. Using MiXCR, TCRdb re-called clones from the PCR reads. The V and J calls and clone size come from TCRdb's table, not from the authors' own analysis. The data show tens of thousands of clones, 4% seen once. CDR1 and CDR2 from the germline V gene are SGHKS and YYEKEE (reference sequence). This CDR3 comprises 16 residues. The chain is built from TRBV5-5 and TRBJ2-7; D tentatively reads TRBD1 or TRBD2 (5 bases each). The sequencing sample was made of blood. The receptor's source is a female donor with papillary thyroid cancer or a benign thyroid nodule (not recorded which). Some clones in this sample may be carry-over from other donors' samples. CDR3 loop: CAISLEVGREAYEQYF. The DNA for the CDR3 is TGTGCCATCAGCTTGGAGGTTGGCAGGGAAGCCTACGAGCAGTACTTC. Full variable domain (outside the CDR3, taken from reference TRBV5-5 and TRBJ2-7): DAGVTQSPTHLIKTRGQQVTLRCSPISGHKSVSWYQQVLGQGPQFIFQYYEKEERGRGNFPDRFSARQFPNYSSELNVNALLLGDSALYLCAISLEVGREAYEQYFGPGTRLTVT.